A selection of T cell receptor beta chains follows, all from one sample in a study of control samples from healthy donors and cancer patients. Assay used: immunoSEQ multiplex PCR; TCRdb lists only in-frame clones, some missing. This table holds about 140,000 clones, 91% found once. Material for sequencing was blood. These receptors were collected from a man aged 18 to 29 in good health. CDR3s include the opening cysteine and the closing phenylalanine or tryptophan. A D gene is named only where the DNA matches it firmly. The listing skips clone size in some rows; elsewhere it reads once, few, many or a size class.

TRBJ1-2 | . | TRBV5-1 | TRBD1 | CASSQPGQGGGYTF | TGCGCCAGCAGCCAGCCGGGACAGGGAGGTGGCTACACCTTC
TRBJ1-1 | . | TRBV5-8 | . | CASSLGQVNTEAFF | TGTGCCAGCAGCTTGGGACAGGTGAACACTGAAGCTTTCTTT
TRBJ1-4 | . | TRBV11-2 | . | CASSLGGTVPSEKLFF | TGTGCCAGCAGCTTAGGGGGTACTGTCCCCTCTGAAAAACTGTTTTTT
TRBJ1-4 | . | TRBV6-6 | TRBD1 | CASSLGQAINEKLFF | TGTGCCAGCAGTCTGGGACAGGCGATTAATGAAAAACTGTTTTTT
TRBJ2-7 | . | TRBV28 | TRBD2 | CASSFAGVEQYF | TGTGCCAGCAGTTTCGCGGGGGTCGAGCAGTACTTC
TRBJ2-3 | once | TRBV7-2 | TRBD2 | CASSLAALAGALSTDTQYF | TGTGCCAGCAGCTTAGCGGCCCTAGCGGGGGCCCTAAGCACAGATACGCAGTATTTT
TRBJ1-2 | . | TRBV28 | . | CASSLSSPNGYTF | TGTGCCAGCAGTTTATCCAGCCCGAATGGCTACACCTTC
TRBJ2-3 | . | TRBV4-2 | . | CASSQERWDTQYF | TGTGCCAGCAGCCAAGAAAGGTGGGATACGCAGTATTTT
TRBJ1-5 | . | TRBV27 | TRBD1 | CASRETGLPNQPQHF | TGTGCCAGCAGAGAGACAGGGCTACCGAATCAGCCCCAGCATTTT
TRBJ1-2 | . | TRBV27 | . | CASSGSPFFNYGYTF | TGTGCCAGCAGCGGGTCCCCCTTCTTTAACTATGGCTACACCTTC
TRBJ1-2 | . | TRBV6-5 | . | CASSYRTQSNYGYTF | TGTGCCAGCAGTTACAGGACCCAGTCTAACTATGGCTACACCTTC
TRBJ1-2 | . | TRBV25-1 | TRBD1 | CASSVQGAGGYTF | TGTGCCAGCAGTGTACAGGGGGCTGGTGGCTACACCTTC
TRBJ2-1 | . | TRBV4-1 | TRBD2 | CASSQDPGGRVINEQFF | TGCGCCAGCAGCCAAGATCCGGGGGGGCGCGTCATAAATGAGCAGTTCTTC
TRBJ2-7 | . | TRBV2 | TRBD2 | CAGTSGVYEQYF | TGTGCCGGGACTAGCGGGGTCTACGAGCAGTACTTC
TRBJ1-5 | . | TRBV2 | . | CASTKGPVSGNQPQHF | TGTGCCAGCACCAAGGGCCCCGTCTCGGGCAATCAGCCCCAGCATTTT
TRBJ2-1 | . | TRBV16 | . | CASSLTGRYNEQFF | TGTGCCAGCAGCCTGACAGGACGATACAATGAGCAGTTCTTC
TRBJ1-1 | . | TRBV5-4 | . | CASSLDSTEAFF | TGTGCCAGCAGCTTAGACAGCACTGAAGCTTTCTTT
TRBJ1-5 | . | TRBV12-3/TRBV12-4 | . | CASSTWGNQPQHF | TGTGCCAGCAGCACTTGGGGGAATCAGCCCCAGCATTTT
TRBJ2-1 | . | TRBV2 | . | CASNRVYDEQFF | TGTGCCAGCAACAGGGTATACGATGAGCAGTTCTTC
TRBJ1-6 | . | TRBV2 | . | CASRGAGVTNNSPLHF | TGTGCCAGCAGGGGGGCCGGGGTCACTAATAATTCACCCCTCCACTTT
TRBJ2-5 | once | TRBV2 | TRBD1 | CASSGGTGGQETQYF | TGTGCCAGCAGTGGGGGGACAGGGGGCCAAGAGACCCAGTACTTC
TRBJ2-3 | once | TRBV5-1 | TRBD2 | CASSPVGGDVFTDTQYF | TGCGCCAGCAGCCCAGTGGGAGGGGACGTATTTACAGATACGCAGTATTTT
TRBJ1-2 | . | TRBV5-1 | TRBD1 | CASSFKTGEGYTF | TGCGCCAGCAGCTTCAAGACAGGGGAAGGCTACACCTTC
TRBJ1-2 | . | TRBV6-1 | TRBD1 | CASSDGTALRGYTF | TGTGCCAGCAGTGACGGGACAGCATTGCGTGGCTACACCTTC
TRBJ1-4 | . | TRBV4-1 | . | CASSRIQGATNEKLFF | TGCGCCAGCAGCCGAATTCAGGGCGCAACTAATGAAAAACTGTTTTTT
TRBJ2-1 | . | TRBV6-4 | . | CASSDSGGDYNEQFF | TGTGCCAGCAGTGACTCGGGGGGCGACTACAATGAGCAGTTCTTC
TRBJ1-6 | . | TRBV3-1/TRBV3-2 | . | CASSLQRGNSPLHF | TGTGCCAGCAGCCTTCAAAGGGGGAATTCACCCCTCCACTTT
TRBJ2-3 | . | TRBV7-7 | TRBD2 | CASSLGVSGGADTQYF | TGTGCCAGCAGCTTAGGGGTTAGCGGGGGGGCAGATACGCAGTATTTT
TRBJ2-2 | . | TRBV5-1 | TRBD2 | CASSLTSGYTGELFF | TGCGCCAGCAGCTTAACTAGCGGATACACCGGGGAGCTGTTTTTT